The sequence of this TCR beta chain was determined in a study of early stage breast cancer tumors. Study-level background: Roughly eight ER+/PR+/HER2- tumors were invasive ductal; a few were invasive lobular. Samples were sequenced at about 9.7-fold average coverage.

CDR3 length: 13 amino acids. Germline V gene sequence: CDR1 SNHLY, CDR2 FYNNEI. V was shortened by 5 bases and J by 5 bases, with 12 bases between the two germline ends. Each sample had two DNA replicates, 0.5 ug blood or around 1.6 ug tissue. Using immunoSEQ multiplex PCR, the repertoire was profiled, and TCRdb retains in-frame clones only, with some absent. The sample lists 50,000 or so clones, approximately 80% seen once, with about 1.3% in the top ten. This clone was seen once. What it recognizes is unknown. Regarding the study as a whole: Compared with adjacent normal breast, tumors showed 2 to 2.5-fold denser, more clonal T cells.

The chain recombines TRBV2 with TRBJ2-5, with D possibly being TRBD1 (6 bases). The sample taken for sequencing was blood. This TCR was sampled from a person aged 50 to 59 with breast cancer. The CDR3 loop reads CASSKGVYETQYF. The CDR3 nucleotides are TGTGCCAGCAGTAAGGGGGTCTACGAGACCCAGTACTTC.